This entry features one TCR beta chain sequence. The antigen remains unidentified. This sample stems from a study of T-cell reconstitution after alpha-beta-depleted transplantation in children. Study-level findings and limits: The origin of alpha-beta T cells about two months after transplant was reportedly several hundred expanded graft clones. At day 60, the high TCRbeta diversity found in some patients originated from recipient T cells and thymic progenitors that had survived. Newly generated T cells supplied most T-cell counts and diversity one year post-transplant.

Germline V gene sequence: CDR1 SQVTM, CDR2 ANQGSEA. The CDR3 runs 13 residues. With 4 bases removed from V and 5 bases from J, the gap between germline ends came to 12 bases. Unique molecular identifiers were incorporated when the TCRbeta library was constructed. MiXCR was run by TCRdb on the PCR reads, yielding one entry per CDR3 protein. The table lists approximately 520,000 distinct CDR3 sequences, roughly an eighth of them singletons. The sequencing here drew on PBMCs, mostly from graft donor cells, taken 180 days after TCRalphabeta/CD19-depleted stem cell transplant. This TCR came from a female patient aged 2 to 10 who had a stem cell transplant for aplastic anemia, so the T cells may come from the graft donor. The chain carries TRBV29-1 and TRBJ2-1; D might be TRBD2 (6 bases). CDR3 nucleotide sequence: TGCAGCGTTGTTCTAGCGCTAAACAATGAGCAGTTCTTC. Residues: CSVVLALNNEQFF.